This entry lists 4 T cell receptor beta chains sequenced from one sample in a study of CD8 T cells in Susac syndrome. Roughly 0.45 to 1 ug RNA was reverse transcribed with random hexamers. TCRdb ran MiXCR on the immunoSEQ multiplex PCR reads and lists one entry per CDR3 protein. The table includes fewer than 100,000 distinct CDR3 sequences, roughly 90% detected once. The sample comprised CD8+ T cells from PBMCs. The receptors originated from a human donor with multiple sclerosis.

The V call is TRBV19, the J call TRBJ2-4; D may be TRBD1 (5 bases). Looked up from germline, CDR1 is LNHDA and CDR2 is SQIVND (reference sequence). There are 16 residues in the CDR3. V shed 2 bases and J shed 0 bases, with 11 bases lying between them. CDR3 bases: TGTGCCAGTAGTATATATCAGGGAATAGCCAAAAACATTCAGTACTTC. Protein product: CASSIYQGIAKNIQYF. The variable domain in full, completed from reference TRBV19 and TRBJ2-4, reads DGGITQSPKYLFRKEGQNVTLSCEQNLNHDAMYWYRQDPGQGLRLIYYSQIVNDFQKGDIAEGYSVSREKKESFPLTVTSAQKNPTAFYLCASSIYQGIAKNIQYFGAGTRLSVL.

This rearrangement joins TRBV20-1 to TRBJ2-7; 8 positions agree with TRBD1. The CDR3 has 13 residues. Unmatched junction bases numbered 3, after V lost 5 bases and J lost 0 bases. Germline CDR1 reads DFQATT; CDR2 reads SNEGSKA (reference sequence). Written as DNA, the CDR3 is TGCAGTGCTGGGGACAGGCACTCCTACGAGCAGTACTTC. This encodes CSAGDRHSYEQYF.

The gene calls are TRBV7-9 and TRBJ1-2, with TRBD1 matching 7 bases. V shed 7 bases and J 4 bases; nucleotides not matched to a gene: 9. This CDR3 has 14 residues. Germline assignment: CDR1 SEHNR and CDR2 FQNEAQ (reference sequence). The CDR3 here is CASNPTGAPYGYTF. CDR3 sequence (DNA): TGTGCCAGCAACCCCACAGGGGCCCCCTATGGCTACACCTTC.

This rearrangement joins TRBV3-1 to TRBJ2-7, with 7 positions matching TRBD2. Germline CDR1 LGHDT, CDR2 YNNKEL (reference sequence). With 4 bases clipped from V and 2 bases from J, the junction kept 5 bases outside the gene matches. The CDR3 is 14 amino acids. CDR3 sequence: CASSPGGFAYEQYF. The CDR3 nucleotides are TGTGCCAGCAGCCCCGGGGGGTTCGCCTACGAGCAGTACTTC.